This T cell receptor beta chain was sequenced during a study of Graves' ophthalmopathy and Graves' hyperthyroidism. This clonotype occurred many times. The sequenced template was RNA, covering the TCR beta CDR3 region. Investigators did first-round RT-PCR with HTBI primers, then second-round multiplex PCR. MiXCR, run by TCRdb on the multiplex PCR reads, gives a single entry per CDR3 protein. The top ten hold more than 3% of the sample, which has more than 550,000 distinct CDR3 sequences, roughly two fifths seen once. V was shortened by 6 bases and J by 1 base, with 27 bases between the two germline ends. Germline V lookup: CDR1 SQVTM, CDR2 ANQGSEA. This CDR3 is built from 18 residues.

Sequenced input: peripheral blood. The receptor comes from an adult man with Graves' ophthalmopathy. The rearrangement joins TRBV29-1 to TRBJ1-2, with a tentative D call TRBD1 (5 bases). As DNA, the CDR3 is TGCAGCGTCGGCCTAGTGACCCTGGGGGACTGGATTAACTATGGCTACACCTTC. As protein: CSVGLVTLGDWINYGYTF.